The source of this T cell receptor beta chain is a study of PD-L1 blockade in urothelial cancer. Study-wide background: Patients commenced atezolizumab in about 2014, and it was given at 1,200 mg intravenously every 3 weeks. The median T cell count in blood samples was some 150,000. Blood analysis occurred 3 weeks (second dose) and 6 weeks after treatment start. Between 0 and 3 prior chemotherapy regimens had been given to patients.

The germline CDR1 and CDR2 sequences are SGHRS and YFSETQ. The CDR3 sequence is 14 residues long. V dropped 1 base and J dropped 2 bases, with 7 bases sitting between them. Produced via immunoSEQ multiplex PCR; TCRdb's table is partial and in-frame only. The data contain under 80,000 clones, roughly 76% of them singletons. Time point indicated: pretreatment peripheral blood. The TCR originated in a man in his 70s with urothelial cancer. This sample comprised PBMCs, obtained around atezolizumab (anti-PD-L1) treatment. This chain connects TRBV5-1 to TRBJ1-3; D not resolved. Written as DNA, the CDR3 is TGCGCCAGCAGCTTGACAGTGACTGGAAACACCATATATTTT. Protein sequence: CASSLTVTGNTIYF.